A single sample is the source of the 27 T cell receptor beta chains below, sequenced in a study of shared clonotypes between healthy human individuals. Assay: immunoSEQ multiplex PCR; the TCRdb copy retains only in-frame clones and omits some. There are 2 million to 2.5 million clones in the sample; approximately 93% occur only once, and more than 0.35% lies in the top ten. The sequencing sample was made of naive CD4+ T cells from PBMCs. Subset here: CD45RA+ positively selected. Receptor source: a man aged 18 to 35 in good health. Some clones in this sample may be carry-over from other donors' samples.

This clone was seen only once. The chain employs TRBV27 and TRBJ2-5, with D possibly being TRBD2 (7 bases). Per the germline V gene, CDR1 is MNHEY and CDR2 is SMNVEV (reference sequence). There are 17 residues in the CDR3. V was trimmed by 2 bases and J by 2 bases, leaving 18 bases between them. CDR3 nucleotide sequence: TGTGCCAGCAGTTTAAGGCCATGGGGGGGCAGACAAGAGACCCAGTACTTC. This translates into CASSLRPWGGRQETQYF.

The rearrangement joins TRBV7-8 to TRBJ2-2; TRBD2 might be the D (6 bases). The V gene's germline CDR1 is SGHVS and CDR2 FQNEAQ. CDR3 size: 16 residues. The V end was cut by 2 bases, the J end by 0 bases, with 10 bases between. CDR3 protein: CASSLLAPPNTGELFF. The DNA of the CDR3 is TGTGCCAGCAGCTTACTAGCGCCCCCGAACACCGGGGAGCTGTTTTTT.

The chain uses TRBV10-3 and TRBJ2-7; D might be TRBD1 or TRBD2, each matching 5 bases. Germline CDR1 reads ENHRY; CDR2 reads SYGVKD. The CDR3 consists of 13 residues. V was trimmed by 3 bases and J by 4 bases, leaving 10 bases between them. This CDR3 is CAISEQEEYEQYF. For the CDR3, the DNA is TGTGCCATCAGTGAACAGGAGGAATACGAGCAGTACTTC.

The chain employs TRBV27 and TRBJ2-1; 7 bases align to TRBD2. The CDR3 runs 18 residues. The germline gives CDR1 MNHEY, CDR2 SMNVEV (reference sequence). Trimming at V came to 8 bases and at J to 3 bases, leaving 19 bases not matched to a gene. Here the CDR3 reads CASVRLAPTPPLYNEQFF. CDR3 coding DNA: TGTGCCAGCGTACGACTAGCCCCTACTCCCCCGCTCTACAATGAGCAGTTCTTC.

The CDR3 DNA sequence: TGTGCCAGCAGTCCCGCAGGGGTTGTCCCAGAGACCCAGTACTTC. It encodes CASSPAGVVPETQYF. The chain recombines TRBV7-9 with TRBJ2-5; tentatively, D is TRBD1 (6 bases). The CDR3 extends over 15 amino acids. V was clipped by 6 bases and J by 4 bases, with 18 bases between them. Germline loops: CDR1 SEHNR, CDR2 FQNEAQ (reference sequence).

The chain combines TRBV6-1 with TRBJ2-7; TRBD2 is a possible D gene (5 bases). Trimming shortened V by 2 bases and J by 2 bases, and 10 bases separated the two germline ends. Germline lookup yields CDR1 MNHNS and CDR2 SASEGT. The CDR3 is 14 amino acids. Here the CDR3 reads CASSEFRGTYEQYF. The CDR3 nucleotides read TGTGCCAGCAGTGAATTTAGAGGGACCTACGAGCAGTACTTC.

This chain links TRBV28 with TRBJ1-4, with D tentatively TRBD1 (5 bases). Trimming took off 7 bases at V and 7 bases at J, with 19 bases between the two ends. Germline V CDR1 and CDR2: MDHEN, SYDVKM. The CDR3 has 15 residues. The CDR3 DNA follows: TGTGCCAGCAACCCAAGCAGGGCCCCCAGTGAAAAACTGTTTTTT. Translation gives CASNPSRAPSEKLFF.

This clone was counted a few times. The same CDR3 can be traced to other DNA sequences in this sample. V gene TRBV10-3 combines with J gene TRBJ1-1, with D possibly TRBD1 on 5 matching bases. The CDR3 extends over 13 amino acids. V was trimmed by 0 bases and J by 4 bases, leaving 6 bases between them. Germline V lookup: CDR1 ENHRY, CDR2 SYGVKD. This CDR3 is CAISESGGTEAFF. In nucleotides, the CDR3 is TGTGCCATCAGTGAGTCGGGGGGCACTGAAGCTTTCTTT.

The CDR3 DNA reads TGCGCCAGCAGCCAGGGGGCTGGACAAGAGACCCAGTACTTC. This translates into CASSQGAGQETQYF. The rearrangement links TRBV5-1 to TRBJ2-5, with TRBD1 matching 8 bases. The CDR3 runs to 14 residues. The germline CDR1 and CDR2 sequences are SGHRS and YFSETQ. V lost 4 bases, J lost 2 bases, and 4 bases stayed unmatched. Drawing the rest from reference TRBV5-1 and TRBJ2-5, the complete variable domain is KAGVTQTPRYLIKTRGQQVTLSCSPISGHRSVSWYQQTPGQGLQFLFEYFSETQRNKGNFPGRFSGRQFSNSRSEMNVSTLELGDSALYLCASSQGAGQETQYFGPGTRLLVL.

J is TRBJ2-1 and V is TRBV28; 12 bases map to TRBD2. The length of the CDR3 is 16 residues. From germline, CDR1 is MDHEN and CDR2 SYDVKM. Losses at the gene ends were 5 bases for V and 1 base for J; bases not matched to a gene: 3. CDR3 loop: CASSPTSGGSYNEQFF. For the CDR3, the DNA is TGTGCCAGCAGTCCCACTAGCGGGGGGTCCTACAATGAGCAGTTCTTC.

V is TRBV19 and J is TRBJ2-3, with D possibly being TRBD2 (5 bases). Germline V gives CDR1 LNHDA, CDR2 SQIVND (reference sequence). The CDR3 has 16 residues. Between the trimmed V and J ends, which lost 9 bases and 3 bases, there was a span of 22 bases. CDR3 DNA sequence: TGTGCCAGCACCAGGCGAGGGAAGTCTGCGACAGATACGCAGTATTTT. It yields the protein CASTRRGKSATDTQYF.

The chain employs TRBV1 and TRBJ2-1; TRBD2 is the table's D call and was not checked against the DNA. TRBV1 is an annotated pseudogene. The CDR3 contains 17 residues. The CDR3 DNA is TGCACCAGCAGCGGGACTAGCGGGAGATGGTCCTACAATGAGCAGTTCTTC. It encodes CTSSGTSGRWSYNEQFF.

This clone occurred once. The CDR3 nucleotides read TGTGCCAACGGAACTGACTTCGGGACAGGGGTGATTAGCTCCTACGAGCAGTACTTC. Translating gives CANGTDFGTGVISSYEQYF. The chain employs TRBV2 and TRBJ2-7; 10 nucleotides line up with TRBD1. The CDR3 totals 19 residues. The germline V gene has CDR1 SNHLY and CDR2 FYNNEI. Trimming removed 10 bases from V and 0 bases from J; junction bases left unmatched: 21.

On this clone: Other DNA variants within this sample encode the same CDR3. V and J are TRBV5-1 and TRBJ1-1; tentatively, D is TRBD1 (6 bases). The germline V gene encodes CDR1 SGHRS and CDR2 YFSETQ. V lost 4 bases and J 1 base, leaving 11 bases between the germline ends. The CDR3 length is 14 residues. CDR3 sequence: CASSPTGANTEAFF. DNA for the CDR3: TGCGCCAGCAGCCCGACAGGCGCGAACACTGAAGCTTTCTTT.

The rearrangement links TRBV10-1 to TRBJ2-3, with D unresolved. Germline V gene sequence: CDR1 WNHNN, CDR2 SYGVQD (reference sequence). With 3 bases removed from V and 2 bases from J, the gap between germline ends came to 3 bases. The CDR3 loop spans 12 amino acids. CDR3 nucleotide sequence: TGCGCCAGCAGTGAAGACACAGATACGCAGTATTTT. Residues: CASSEDTDTQYF.

CDR3 nucleotide sequence: TGTGCCAGCAGGGGACAGGGGCGCTCCGACTATGGCTACACCTTC. Translated: CASRGQGRSDYGYTF. This chain connects TRBV28 to TRBJ1-2; 10 nucleotides match TRBD1. This CDR3 has 15 amino acids. V shed 6 bases and J 3 bases; nucleotides not matched to a gene: 7. The germline V gene has CDR1 MDHEN and CDR2 SYDVKM.

Only one count was recorded for this clone. The gene calls are TRBV29-1 and TRBJ2-7; TRBD1 is a possible D gene (7 bases). Germline CDR1 and CDR2: SQVTM and ANQGSEA. The V end lost 0 bases, the J end lost 3 bases, and 21 bases lay between the germline ends. The length of the CDR3 is 17 residues. CDR3 bases: TGCAGCGTTGAAGATCGGGGCCAGGGGGGCTTAGGCTACGAGCAGTACTTC. Translated, it gives CSVEDRGQGGLGYEQYF.

The chain combines TRBV9 with TRBJ1-2, with D possibly TRBD1 on 5 matching bases. CDR1 is SGDLS and CDR2 is YYNGEE in the germline V gene. The CDR3 sequence is 17 residues long. With 0 bases removed from V and 4 bases from J, the gap between germline ends came to 19 bases. CDR3 region: CASSVDAGTDPIYGYTF. The CDR3 DNA sequence: TGTGCCAGCAGCGTAGACGCCGGGACGGATCCCATCTATGGCTACACCTTC.

This clone was seen once. This sequence joins TRBV5-4 and TRBJ2-7, with 9 bases identical to TRBD2. The CDR3 is 16 amino acids. The ends lost 4 bases at V and 1 base at J; junction bases unmatched: 9. The V gene's germline CDR1 is SGHNT and CDR2 YYREEE (reference sequence). The CDR3 nucleotides are TGTGCCAGCAGCCCAGGGAGCGGGAGGAATTCCTACGAGCAGTACTTC. It translates to CASSPGSGRNSYEQYF.

This clone appeared once. This chain uses TRBV18 with TRBJ2-1, with TRBD2 identical over 10 bases. This CDR3 spans 18 amino acids. The V gene end was trimmed by 4 bases and the J gene end by 1 base; junction bases not matched to a gene: 10. Looked up from germline, CDR1 is KGHSH and CDR2 is LQKENI. CDR3 DNA sequence: TGTGCCAGCTCACTCCTCCTAGCGGGAGAAGGGTCCTACAATGAGCAGTTCTTC. It encodes CASSLLLAGEGSYNEQFF.

This sequence joins TRBV27 and TRBJ2-2, with 7 positions matching TRBD2. CDR3 length equals 15 residues. With 3 bases clipped from V and 2 bases from J, the junction kept 3 bases outside the gene matches. The germline CDR1 and CDR2 sequences are MNHEY and SMNVEV (reference sequence). For the CDR3, the DNA is TGTGCCAGCAGTTTCCGGGACTATAACACCGGGGAGCTGTTTTTT. It encodes CASSFRDYNTGELFF.

This sequence joins TRBV30 and TRBJ1-3, with D unclear. CDR1 GTSNPN and CDR2 SVGIG come from the germline V gene (reference sequence). Trimming pared 4 bases from V and 1 base from J, leaving 2 bases between. CDR3 length: 11 amino acids. Here the CDR3 reads CAWNSGNTIYF. DNA for the CDR3: TGTGCCTGGAATTCTGGAAACACCATATATTTT.

The rearrangement joins TRBV29-1 to TRBJ2-2, with 10 nucleotides matching TRBD1. Germline V CDR1 and CDR2: SQVTM, ANQGSEA. The CDR3 is 13 amino acids. The V gene end was trimmed by 4 bases and the J gene end by 4 bases; junction bases not matched to a gene: 0. The DNA for the CDR3 is TGCAGCGTTGGGGACAGGGGCACCGGGGAGCTGTTTTTT. Amino acid sequence: CSVGDRGTGELFF.

In this sample, this clone turned up a few times. This chain connects TRBV28 to TRBJ1-1, with D possibly being TRBD1 (5 bases). Germline CDR1 is MDHEN and CDR2 is SYDVKM. CDR3 length: 14 amino acids. V shed 2 bases and J shed 1 base, with 8 bases lying between them. Here the CDR3 reads CASSLPQANTEAFF. The CDR3, as DNA: TGTGCCAGCAGTTTACCACAGGCGAACACTGAAGCTTTCTTT.

This sequence joins TRBV28 and TRBJ1-5; D is uncertain. Germline lookup yields CDR1 MDHEN and CDR2 SYDVKM. The CDR3 spans 13 residues. Trimming took off 2 bases at V and 5 bases at J, with 7 bases between the two ends. CDR3 coding DNA: TGTGCCAGCAGTTTAATCGGGTATCAGCCCCAGCATTTT. It yields the protein CASSLIGYQPQHF. Filled out from reference TRBV28 and TRBJ1-5, the complete variable domain reads DVKVTQSSRYLVKRTGEKVFLECVQDMDHENMFWYRQDPGLGLRLIYFSYDVKMKEKGDIPEGYSVSREKKERFSLILESASTNQTSMYLCASSLIGYQPQHFGDGTRLSIL.

This clone was observed once. The chain combines TRBV5-1 with TRBJ2-7; the match to TRBD1 covers 7 bases. Germline V gene sequence: CDR1 SGHRS, CDR2 YFSETQ. Trimming cost V 1 base and J 3 bases; bases outside gene matches: 7. This CDR3 region has 15 residues. CDR3 sequence reads: CASSLLTGAHYEQYF. CDR3 in DNA: TGCGCCAGCAGCTTGTTAACAGGGGCACACTACGAGCAGTACTTC.

The chain carries TRBV28 and TRBJ2-1; 7 nucleotides line up with TRBD1. Germline V CDR1 and CDR2: MDHEN, SYDVKM. The CDR3 spans 14 residues. Losses at the gene ends were 5 bases for V and 5 bases for J; bases not matched to a gene: 6. DNA of the CDR3: TGTGCCAGCAGTGTACAGGGGCCGGACAATGAGCAGTTCTTC. Encoded protein: CASSVQGPDNEQFF.